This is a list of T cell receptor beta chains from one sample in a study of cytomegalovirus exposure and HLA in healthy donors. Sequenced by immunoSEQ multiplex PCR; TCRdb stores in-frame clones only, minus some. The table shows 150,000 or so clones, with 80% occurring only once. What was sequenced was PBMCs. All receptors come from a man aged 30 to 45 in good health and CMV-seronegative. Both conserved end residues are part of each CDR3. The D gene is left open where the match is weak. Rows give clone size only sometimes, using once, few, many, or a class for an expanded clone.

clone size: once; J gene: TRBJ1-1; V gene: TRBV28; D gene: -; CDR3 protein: CASSLMGALRMSTEAFF; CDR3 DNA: TGTGCCAGCAGTTTAATGGGGGCTCTAAGAATGAGCACTGAAGCTTTCTTT
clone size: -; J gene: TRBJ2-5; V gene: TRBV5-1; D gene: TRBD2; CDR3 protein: CASSLSSGGDRETQYF; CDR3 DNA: TGCGCCAGCAGCTTGTCTAGCGGGGGGGACCGCGAGACCCAGTACTTC
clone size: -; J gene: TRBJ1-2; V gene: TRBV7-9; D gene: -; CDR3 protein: CASSGLSLLMYGYTF; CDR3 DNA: TGTGCCAGCAGCGGTTTGAGCCTTTTGATGTATGGCTACACCTTC
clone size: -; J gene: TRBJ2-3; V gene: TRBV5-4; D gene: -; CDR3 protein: CASSPRDHTDTQYF; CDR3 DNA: TGTGCCAGCAGCCCGCGGGACCACACAGATACGCAGTATTTT
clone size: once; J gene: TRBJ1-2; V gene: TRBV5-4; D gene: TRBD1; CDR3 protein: CASSLGEAGGGYGYTF; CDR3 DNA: TGTGCCAGCAGCTTGGGTGAGGCAGGGGGAGGCTATGGCTACACCTTC
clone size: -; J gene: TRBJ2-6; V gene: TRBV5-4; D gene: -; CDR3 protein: CASSKNLGGLAGANVLTF; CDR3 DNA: TGTGCCAGCAGCAAAAATTTGGGGGGGCTGGCTGGGGCCAACGTCCTGACTTTC
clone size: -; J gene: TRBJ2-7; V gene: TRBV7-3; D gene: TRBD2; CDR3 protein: CASSSGEGPPYEQYF; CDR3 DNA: TGTGCCAGCAGCTCCGGGGAGGGGCCCCCCTACGAGCAGTACTTC
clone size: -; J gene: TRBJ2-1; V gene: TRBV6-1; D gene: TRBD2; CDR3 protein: CASSDTGREKQFF; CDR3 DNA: TGTGCCAGCAGTGATACCGGGCGGGAGAAGCAGTTCTTC
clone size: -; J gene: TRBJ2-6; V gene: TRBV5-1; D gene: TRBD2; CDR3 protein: CASSPGTSGGAGSGANVLTF; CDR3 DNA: TGCGCCAGCAGCCCGGGGACTAGCGGGGGGGCCGGTTCTGGGGCCAACGTCCTGACTTTC
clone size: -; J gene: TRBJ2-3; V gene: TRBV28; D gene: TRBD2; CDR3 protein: CASSLGAIAGEPQYF; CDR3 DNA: TGTGCCAGCAGTTTAGGGGCGATAGCGGGAGAGCCGCAGTATTTT
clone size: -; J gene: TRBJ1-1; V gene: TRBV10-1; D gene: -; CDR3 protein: CASRVQANTEAFF; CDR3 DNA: TGCGCCAGCAGGGTACAGGCGAACACTGAAGCTTTCTTT
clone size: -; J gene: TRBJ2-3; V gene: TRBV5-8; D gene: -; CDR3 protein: CASSSSDTQYF; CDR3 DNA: TGTGCCAGCAGCTCGAGCGATACGCAGTATTTT
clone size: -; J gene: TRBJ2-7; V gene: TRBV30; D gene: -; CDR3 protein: CAWVLMEGPYEQYF; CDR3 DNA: TGTGCCTGGGTTCTAATGGAGGGCCCCTACGAGCAGTACTTC
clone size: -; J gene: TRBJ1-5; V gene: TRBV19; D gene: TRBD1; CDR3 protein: CASSKKTGGNGNQPQHF; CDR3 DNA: TGTGCCAGTAGTAAAAAGACAGGGGGCAACGGCAATCAGCCCCAGCATTTT
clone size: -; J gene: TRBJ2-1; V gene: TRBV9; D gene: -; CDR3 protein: CASSVAMRDTSSYNEQFF; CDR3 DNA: TGTGCCAGCAGCGTAGCTATGAGGGACACCAGCTCCTACAATGAGCAGTTCTTC
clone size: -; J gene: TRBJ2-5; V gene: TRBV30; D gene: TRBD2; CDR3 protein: CAWGSGLADQETQYF; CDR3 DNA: TGTGCCTGGGGCTCGGGACTAGCGGACCAAGAGACCCAGTACTTC
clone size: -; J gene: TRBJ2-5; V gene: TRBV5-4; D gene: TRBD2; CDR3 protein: CASSFPGGDRETQYF; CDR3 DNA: TGTGCCAGCAGCTTCCCGGGAGGAGATCGGGAGACCCAGTACTTC
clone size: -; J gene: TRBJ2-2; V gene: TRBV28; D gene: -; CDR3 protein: CASSQGHSNTGELFF; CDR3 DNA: TGTGCCAGCAGTCAAGGTCACAGTAACACCGGGGAGCTGTTTTTT
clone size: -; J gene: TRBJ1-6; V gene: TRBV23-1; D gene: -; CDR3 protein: CASSHPPRDFDNSPLHF; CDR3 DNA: TGCGCCAGCAGTCATCCCCCTAGGGACTTCGATAATTCACCCCTCCACTTT
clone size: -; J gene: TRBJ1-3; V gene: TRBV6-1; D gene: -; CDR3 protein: CASSERGSGNTIYF; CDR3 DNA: TGTGCCAGCAGTGAAAGGGGATCTGGAAACACCATATATTTT
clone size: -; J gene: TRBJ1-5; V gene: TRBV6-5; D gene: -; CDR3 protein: CASRDRIYSNQPQHF; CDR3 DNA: TGTGCCAGCAGAGACAGAATCTATAGCAATCAGCCCCAGCATTTT
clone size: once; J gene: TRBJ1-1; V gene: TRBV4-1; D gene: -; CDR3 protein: CASSLESEAFF; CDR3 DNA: TGCGCCAGCAGCCTTGAGAGTGAAGCTTTCTTT
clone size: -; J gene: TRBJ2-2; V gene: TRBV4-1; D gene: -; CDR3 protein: CASSQGRSNTGELFF; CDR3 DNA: TGCGCCAGCAGCCAAGGGAGGTCGAACACCGGGGAGCTGTTTTTT